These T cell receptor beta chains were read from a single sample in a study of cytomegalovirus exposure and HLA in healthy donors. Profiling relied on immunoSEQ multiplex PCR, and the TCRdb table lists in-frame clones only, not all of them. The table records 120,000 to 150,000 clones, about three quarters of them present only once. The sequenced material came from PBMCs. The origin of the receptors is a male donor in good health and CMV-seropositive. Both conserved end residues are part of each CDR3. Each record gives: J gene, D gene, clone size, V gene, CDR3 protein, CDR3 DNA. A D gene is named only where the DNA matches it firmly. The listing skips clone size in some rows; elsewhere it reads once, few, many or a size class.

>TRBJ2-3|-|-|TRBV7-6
CASSLGVSDTQYF
TGTGCCAGCAGCTTAGGAGTCTCAGATACGCAGTATTTT
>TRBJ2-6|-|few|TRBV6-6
CASSWTPSGANVLTF
TGTGCCAGCAGTTGGACTCCATCTGGGGCCAACGTCCTGACTTTC
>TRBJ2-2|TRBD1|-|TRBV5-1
CASSITGQGKTGELFF
TGCGCCAGCAGCATAACTGGACAGGGAAAAACCGGGGAGCTGTTTTTT
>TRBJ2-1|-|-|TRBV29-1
CSVVRGRSYNEQFF
TGCAGCGTTGTAAGGGGTCGCTCCTACAATGAGCAGTTCTTC
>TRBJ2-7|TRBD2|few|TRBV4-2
CASSQETSYYEQYF
TGTGCCAGCAGCCAAGAGACTAGCTACTACGAGCAGTACTTC
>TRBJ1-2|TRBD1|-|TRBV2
CASSERTGPTYGYTF
TGTGCCAGCAGTGAAAGGACAGGGCCGACCTATGGCTACACCTTC
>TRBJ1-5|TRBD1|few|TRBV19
CASTETGTGYSNQPQHF
TGTGCCAGTACCGAGACAGGGACAGGGTATAGCAATCAGCCCCAGCATTTT
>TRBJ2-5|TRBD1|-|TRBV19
CASSPGQQETQYF
TGTGCCAGTAGTCCGGGACAGCAAGAGACCCAGTACTTC
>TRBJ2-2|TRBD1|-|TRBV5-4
CASSRDRAYTGELFF
TGTGCCAGCAGCCGGGACAGGGCTTACACCGGGGAGCTGTTTTTT
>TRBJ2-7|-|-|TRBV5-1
CASSGGTGWSASYEQYF
TGCGCCAGCAGCGGAGGTACAGGGTGGTCAGCCTCCTACGAGCAGTACTTC
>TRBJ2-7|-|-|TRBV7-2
CASSAAGYEQYF
TGTGCCAGCAGCGCCGCAGGGTACGAGCAGTACTTC
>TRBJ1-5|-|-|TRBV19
CASSTKQGSQPQHF
TGTGCCAGTAGTACGAAACAGGGTAGTCAGCCCCAGCATTTT
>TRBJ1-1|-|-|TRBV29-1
CSVLTGNTEAFF
TGCAGCGTCTTGACAGGGAACACTGAAGCTTTCTTT
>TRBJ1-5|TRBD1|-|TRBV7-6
CASSDKGQGNQPQHF
TGTGCCAGCAGCGACAAGGGACAGGGGAATCAGCCCCAGCATTTT
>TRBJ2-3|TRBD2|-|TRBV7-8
CASSSTVPGLAGTRDTQYF
TGTGCCAGCAGCTCCACAGTCCCGGGACTAGCGGGGACGCGGGATACGCAGTATTTT
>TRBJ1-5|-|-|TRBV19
CASSIQGFQPQHF
TGTGCCAGTAGTATACAGGGATTTCAGCCCCAGCATTTT
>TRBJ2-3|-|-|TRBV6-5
CASSYSLAISTDTQYF
TGTGCCAGCAGTTACTCGCTAGCGATAAGCACAGATACGCAGTATTTT
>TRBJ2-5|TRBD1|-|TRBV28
CASSPGTDRVRETQYF
TGTGCCAGCAGTCCCGGCACCGACAGGGTTAGGGAGACCCAGTACTTC
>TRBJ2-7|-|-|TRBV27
CASSPSESSYEQYF
TGTGCCAGCAGCCCCAGCGAGAGCTCCTACGAGCAGTACTTC
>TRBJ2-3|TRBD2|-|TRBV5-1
CASSPIGGGLTDTQYF
TGCGCCAGCAGCCCTATCGGCGGGGGGTTAACAGATACGCAGTATTTT
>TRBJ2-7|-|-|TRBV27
CASRPGAGNEQYF
TGTGCCAGCAGGCCTGGGGCGGGGAACGAGCAGTACTTC
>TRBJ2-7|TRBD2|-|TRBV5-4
CASSLSPTSGGANEQYF
TGTGCCAGCAGCTTGTCCCCGACTAGCGGGGGGGCTAACGAGCAGTACTTC
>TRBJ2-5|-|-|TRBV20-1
CSASSETQYF
TGCAGTGCTAGCAGTGAGACCCAGTACTTC
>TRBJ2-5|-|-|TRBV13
CASSRRGSQETQYF
TGTGCCAGCAGCCGCCGCGGAAGCCAAGAGACCCAGTACTTC
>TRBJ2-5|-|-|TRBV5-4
CASSWGAGEETQYF
TGTGCCAGCAGCTGGGGGGCGGGGGAAGAGACCCAGTACTTC
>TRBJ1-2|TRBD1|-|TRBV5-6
CASSLVGQGDNYGYTF
TGTGCCAGCAGCTTGGTGGGACAGGGGGATAACTATGGCTACACCTTC
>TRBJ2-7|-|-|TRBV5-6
CASSIGQTYEQYF
TGTGCCAGCAGCATAGGACAGACCTACGAGCAGTACTTC
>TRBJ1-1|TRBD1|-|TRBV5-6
CASSLAGQDLNTEAFF
TGTGCCAGCAGCTTGGCGGGACAGGACCTGAACACTGAAGCTTTCTTT
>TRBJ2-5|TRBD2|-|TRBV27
CASSWSGRSGETQYF
TGTGCCAGCAGTTGGAGCGGGAGGAGTGGGGAGACCCAGTACTTC
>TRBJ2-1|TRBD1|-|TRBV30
CAWSRGGGWNEQFF
TGTGCCTGGAGTAGAGGGGGCGGTTGGAATGAGCAGTTCTTC
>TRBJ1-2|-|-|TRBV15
CATSRDLGGVSEGYTF
TGTGCCACCAGCAGAGATTTGGGAGGGGTGTCCGAAGGCTACACCTTC
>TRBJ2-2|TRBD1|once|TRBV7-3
CASSPGQGNVQFF
TGTGCCAGCAGCCCGGGACAGGGAAATGTGCAGTTTTTT
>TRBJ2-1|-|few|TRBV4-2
CASSQGGTYNEQFF
TGTGCCAGCAGCCAAGGGGGCACGTACAATGAGCAGTTCTTC
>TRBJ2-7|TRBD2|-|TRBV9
CASSVAGGPYEQYF
TGTGCCAGCAGCGTAGCGGGAGGGCCTTACGAGCAGTACTTC
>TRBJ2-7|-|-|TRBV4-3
CASSQELSSYEQYF
TGCGCCAGCAGCCAAGAATTGAGTAGCTACGAGCAGTACTTC
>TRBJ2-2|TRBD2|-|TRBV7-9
CASSLRTSGRAAGELFF
TGTGCCAGCAGCTTAAGGACTAGCGGGAGGGCCGCCGGGGAGCTGTTTTTT
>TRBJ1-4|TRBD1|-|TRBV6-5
CASSYRTTGQNEKLFF
TGTGCCAGCAGTTACCGAACGACAGGGCAAAATGAAAAACTGTTTTTT
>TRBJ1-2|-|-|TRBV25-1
CASSDPAGADYGYTF
TGTGCCAGCAGTGATCCTGCCGGAGCAGATTATGGCTACACCTTC
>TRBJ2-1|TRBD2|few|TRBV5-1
CASSPESGRAGNEQFF
TGCGCCAGCAGCCCTGAGAGCGGGAGGGCCGGAAATGAGCAGTTCTTC
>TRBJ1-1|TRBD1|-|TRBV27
CASSPHRGGTEAFF
TGTGCCAGCAGTCCCCACAGGGGGGGCACTGAAGCTTTCTTT
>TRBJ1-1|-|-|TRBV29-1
CSVVSTEAFF
TGCAGCGTTGTGAGCACTGAAGCTTTCTTT
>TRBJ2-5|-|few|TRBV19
CASSIQRAGSQETQYF
TGTGCCAGTAGTATTCAACGGGCCGGGAGCCAAGAGACCCAGTACTTC
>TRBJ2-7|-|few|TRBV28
CASSTPSGKNEQYF
TGTGCCAGCAGTACACCCTCCGGGAAAAACGAGCAGTACTTC
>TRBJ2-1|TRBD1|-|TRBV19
CASSVMGDSAMSSSYNEQFF
TGTGCCAGTAGTGTCATGGGGGACAGCGCCATGTCTAGCTCCTACAATGAGCAGTTCTTC
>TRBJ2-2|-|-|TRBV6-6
CASSYRGSNTGELFF
TGTGCCAGCAGTTACAGGGGGTCGAACACCGGGGAGCTGTTTTTT
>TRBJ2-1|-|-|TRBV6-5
CASQSGGSYNEQFF
TGTGCCAGCCAATCCGGCGGCTCCTACAATGAGCAGTTCTTC
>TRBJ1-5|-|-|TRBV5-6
CASSRGAENQPQHF
TGTGCCAGCAGCCGGGGGGCGGAAAATCAGCCCCAGCATTTT
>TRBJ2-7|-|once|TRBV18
CASSPNRDSYEQYF
TGTGCCAGCTCACCGAATCGAGACTCCTACGAGCAGTACTTC
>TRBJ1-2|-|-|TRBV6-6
CASSLTDGGYTF
TGTGCCAGCAGTCTGACAGATGGGGGCTACACCTTC
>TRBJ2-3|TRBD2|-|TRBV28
CASSPPSGGAADTQYF
TGTGCCAGCAGTCCCCCGAGCGGGGGGGCCGCAGATACGCAGTATTTT
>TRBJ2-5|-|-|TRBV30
CAWSVGQIQETQYF
TGTGCCTGGAGTGTGGGCCAAATACAAGAGACCCAGTACTTC
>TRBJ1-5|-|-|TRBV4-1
CASSPNGREDQPQHF
TGCGCCAGCAGCCCGAACGGCAGGGAGGATCAGCCCCAGCATTTT
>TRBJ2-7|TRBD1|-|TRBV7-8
CASSLTGGTDEQYF
TGTGCCAGCAGCCTAACAGGGGGCACCGACGAGCAGTACTTC
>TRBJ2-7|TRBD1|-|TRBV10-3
CAISPGQGPYEQYF
TGTGCCATCAGTCCGGGACAGGGGCCCTACGAGCAGTACTTC
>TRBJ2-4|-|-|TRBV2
CASRRNLAKNIQYF
TGTGCCAGCAGGCGTAATCTAGCCAAAAACATTCAGTACTTC
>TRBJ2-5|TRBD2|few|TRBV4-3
CASSQDPSGQETQYF
TGCGCCAGCAGCCAAGATCCTAGCGGACAAGAGACCCAGTACTTC
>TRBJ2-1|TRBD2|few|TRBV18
CASSVGLAGEGEQFF
TGTGCCAGCTCAGTCGGACTAGCGGGGGAGGGCGAGCAGTTCTTC
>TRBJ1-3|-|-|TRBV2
CASSEVFGSGNTIYF
TGTGCCAGCAGTGAGGTTTTCGGCTCTGGAAACACCATATATTTT
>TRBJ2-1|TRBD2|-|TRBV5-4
CASSLGQTSGNNEQFF
TGTGCCAGCAGCTTGGGTCAGACTAGCGGGAATAATGAGCAGTTCTTC